Presented here are 6 T cell receptor beta chains from one specimen sequenced in a study of T cells in Graves' hyperthyroidism and ophthalmopathy. Template material for amplifying TCR beta CDR3 regions consisted of RNA transcripts. HTBI primers were the set used in a first-round RT-PCR of the TCR CDR3. Using its own MiXCR run on the multiplex PCR reads, TCRdb lists one record per CDR3 protein. The sample comprises about 380,000 distinct CDR3 sequences, approximately 13% of which are singletons, and around 10% rests with the top ten. Sample: blood. The receptor source for this set is an older woman with Graves' hyperthyroidism.

In this sample, this clonotype turned up many times. This sequence joins TRBV15 and TRBJ1-1, with 7 bases aligning to TRBD1. Trimming at V came to 5 bases and at J to 2 bases, leaving 5 bases not matched to a gene. The germline CDR1 and CDR2 sequences are LNHNV and YYDKDF (reference sequence). This CDR3 is 14 amino acids long. CDR3 sequence reads: CATSPAGGNTEAFF. The CDR3 DNA reads as TGTGCCACCAGCCCGGCAGGGGGTAACACTGAAGCTTTCTTT.

This chain joins TRBV10-3 and TRBJ1-4; 8 bases agree with TRBD1. Germline CDR1 reads ENHRY; CDR2 reads SYGVKD. V gave up 5 bases and J gave up 5 bases; unmatched junction bases: 7. The CDR3 extends over 15 amino acids. CDR3 in DNA: TGTGCCATCAGTTCAAGGACAGGGTACAATGAAAAACTGTTTTTT. Translation gives CAISSRTGYNEKLFF.

In this sample, this clonotype turned up many times. The chain combines TRBV20-1 with TRBJ2-3, with 14 bases fitting TRBD2. CDR1 and CDR2 (germline): DFQATT, SNEGSKA (reference sequence). The CDR3 spans 15 residues. The junction had 5 bases not matched to a gene; V was cut back by 6 bases and J by 3 bases. CDR3 protein: CSATGTSGRTDTQYF. The CDR3 region has the DNA TGCAGTGCGACCGGGACTAGCGGGAGAACAGATACGCAGTATTTT.

This clonotype appeared a few times. CDR3 bases: TGCGCCAGCAGCTTGGAGACAGGGTTTAATTCACCCCTCCACTTT. Translating gives CASSLETGFNSPLHF. V usage is TRBV5-1 and J usage is TRBJ1-6; 7 bases are a match to TRBD1. V lost 0 bases, J lost 6 bases, and 3 bases stayed unmatched. Germline V gene lookup returns CDR1 SGHRS and CDR2 YFSETQ. The CDR3 sequence is 15 residues long.

This clonotype was recorded many times. The V and J genes are TRBV10-3 and TRBJ1-1; D unresolved. The CDR3 runs to 14 residues. The germline V gene encodes CDR1 ENHRY and CDR2 SYGVKD. V lost 4 bases, J lost 1 base, and 10 bases lay in between. The CDR3 DNA sequence: TGTGCCATCAGTGTGGGTGTGGCGAACACTGAAGCTTTCTTT. It yields the protein CAISVGVANTEAFF.

This clonotype was seen many times. J is TRBJ2-3 and V is TRBV27, with 14 positions matching TRBD2. Trimming at V came to 5 bases and at J to 4 bases, leaving 11 bases not matched to a gene. CDR1 MNHEY and CDR2 SMNVEV come from the germline V gene (reference sequence). There are 18 residues in the CDR3. DNA for the CDR3: TGTGCCAGCAGTGGCCGACTAGCGGGAGGGCCGATATCAGATACGCAGTATTTT. Protein: CASSGRLAGGPISDTQYF.